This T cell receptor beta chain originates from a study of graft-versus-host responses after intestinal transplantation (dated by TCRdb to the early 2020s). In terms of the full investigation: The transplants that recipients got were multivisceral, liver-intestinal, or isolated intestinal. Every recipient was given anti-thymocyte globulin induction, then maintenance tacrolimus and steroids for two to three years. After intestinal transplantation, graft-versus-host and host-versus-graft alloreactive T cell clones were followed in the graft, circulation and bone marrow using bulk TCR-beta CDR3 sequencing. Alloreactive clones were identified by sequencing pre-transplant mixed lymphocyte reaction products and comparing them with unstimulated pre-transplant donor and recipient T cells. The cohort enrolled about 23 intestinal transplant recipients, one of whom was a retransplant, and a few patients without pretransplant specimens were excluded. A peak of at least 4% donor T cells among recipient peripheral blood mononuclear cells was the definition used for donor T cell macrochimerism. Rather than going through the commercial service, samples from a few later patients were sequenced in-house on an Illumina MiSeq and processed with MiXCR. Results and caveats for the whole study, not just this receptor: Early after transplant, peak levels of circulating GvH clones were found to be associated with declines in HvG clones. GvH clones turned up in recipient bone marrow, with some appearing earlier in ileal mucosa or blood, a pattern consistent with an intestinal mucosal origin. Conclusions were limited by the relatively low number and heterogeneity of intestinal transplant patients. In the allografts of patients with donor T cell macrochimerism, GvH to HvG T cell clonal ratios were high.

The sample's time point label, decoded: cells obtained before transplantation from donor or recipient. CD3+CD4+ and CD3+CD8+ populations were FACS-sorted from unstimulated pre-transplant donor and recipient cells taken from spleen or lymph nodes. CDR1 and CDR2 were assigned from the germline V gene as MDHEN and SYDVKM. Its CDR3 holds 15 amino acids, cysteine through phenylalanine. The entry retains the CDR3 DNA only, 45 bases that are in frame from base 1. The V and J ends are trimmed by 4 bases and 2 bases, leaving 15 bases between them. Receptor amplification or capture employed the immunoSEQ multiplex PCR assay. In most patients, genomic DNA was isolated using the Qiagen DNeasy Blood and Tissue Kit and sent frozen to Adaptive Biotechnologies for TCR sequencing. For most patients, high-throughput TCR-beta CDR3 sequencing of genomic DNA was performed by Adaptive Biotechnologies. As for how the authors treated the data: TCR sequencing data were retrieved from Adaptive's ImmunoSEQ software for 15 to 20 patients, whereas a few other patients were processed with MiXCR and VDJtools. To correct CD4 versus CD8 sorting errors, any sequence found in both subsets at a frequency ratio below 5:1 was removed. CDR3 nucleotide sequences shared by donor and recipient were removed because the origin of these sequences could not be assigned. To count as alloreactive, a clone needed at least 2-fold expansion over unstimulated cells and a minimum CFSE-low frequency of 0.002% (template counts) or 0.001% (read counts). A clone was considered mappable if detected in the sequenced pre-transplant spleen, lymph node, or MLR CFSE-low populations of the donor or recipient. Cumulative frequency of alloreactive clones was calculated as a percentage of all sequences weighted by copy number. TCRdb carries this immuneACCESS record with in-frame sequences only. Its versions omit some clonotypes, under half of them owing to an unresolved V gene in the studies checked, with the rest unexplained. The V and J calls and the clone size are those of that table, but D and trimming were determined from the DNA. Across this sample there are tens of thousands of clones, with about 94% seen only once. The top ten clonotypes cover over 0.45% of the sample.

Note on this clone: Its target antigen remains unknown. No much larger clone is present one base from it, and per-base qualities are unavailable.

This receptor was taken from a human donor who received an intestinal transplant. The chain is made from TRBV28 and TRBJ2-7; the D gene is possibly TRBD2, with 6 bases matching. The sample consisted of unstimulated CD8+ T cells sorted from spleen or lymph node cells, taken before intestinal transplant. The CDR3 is CASSSSRRATYEQYF. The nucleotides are TGTGCCAGCAGTTCTTCACGGAGGGCGACCTACGAGCAGTACTTC. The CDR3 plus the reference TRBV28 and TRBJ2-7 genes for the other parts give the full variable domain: DVKVTQSSRYLVKRTGEKVFLECVQDMDHENMFWYRQDPGLGLRLIYFSYDVKMKEKGDIPEGYSVSREKKERFSLILESASTNQTSMYLCASSSSRRATYEQYFGPGTRLTVT.